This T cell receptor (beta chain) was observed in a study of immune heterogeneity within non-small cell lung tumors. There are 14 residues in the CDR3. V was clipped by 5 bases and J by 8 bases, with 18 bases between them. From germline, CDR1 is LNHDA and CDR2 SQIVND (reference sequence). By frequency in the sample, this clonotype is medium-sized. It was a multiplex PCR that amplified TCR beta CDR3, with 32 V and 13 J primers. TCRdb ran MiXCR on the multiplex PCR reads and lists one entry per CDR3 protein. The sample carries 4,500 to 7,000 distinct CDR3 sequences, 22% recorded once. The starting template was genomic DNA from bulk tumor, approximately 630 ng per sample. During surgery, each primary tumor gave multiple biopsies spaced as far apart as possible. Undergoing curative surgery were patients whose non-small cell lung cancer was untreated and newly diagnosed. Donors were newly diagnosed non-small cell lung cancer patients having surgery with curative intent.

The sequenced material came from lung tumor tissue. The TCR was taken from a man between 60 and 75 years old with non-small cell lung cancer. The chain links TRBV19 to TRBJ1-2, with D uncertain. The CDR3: CASSRGQAQYGYTF. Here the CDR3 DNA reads TGTGCCAGTAGTCGTGGGCAGGCCCAGTACGGCTACACCTTC.